The present T cell receptor beta chain was sequenced within a study of T cell repertoires in cytomegalovirus infection. Study context: CMV infection plus the matching HLA type was flagged by public TCR beta signatures.

In this sample, this clonotype turned up a few times. Its target is not known. A read error may explain this, as a much larger clone is one base away. As the CDR3 is not closed by the conserved phenylalanine or tryptophan, this likely results from a read error. Each CDR3 protein gets one entry after TCRdb re-called the reads with MiXCR. The table shows around 450,000 distinct CDR3 sequences, with approximately 32% occurring only once. V shed 5 bases, J shed 6 bases, and the junction held 21 bases outside the gene matches. CDR3 length: 19 residues. Germline CDR1 reads SGHVS; CDR2 reads FQNEAQ. General study points: The study found HLA-C-restricted CMV-specific TCR beta clonotypes dominating the ex vivo response. Cumulated frequencies of public TCR beta families served to identify carriers of CMV plus the relevant HLA.

Input material: PBMCs. This chain joins TRBV7-8 and TRBJ2-1, with TRBD2 matching 8 bases. This TCR came from a human donor in good health (CMV status not recorded). Some clones in this sample may be carry-over from other donors' samples. The CDR3: CASSPAHRGGLITSNEQFL. The CDR3 DNA reads TGTGCCAGCAGCCCGGCGCACCGGGGGGGCTTGATTACGAGCAATGAGCAGTTCTTA.